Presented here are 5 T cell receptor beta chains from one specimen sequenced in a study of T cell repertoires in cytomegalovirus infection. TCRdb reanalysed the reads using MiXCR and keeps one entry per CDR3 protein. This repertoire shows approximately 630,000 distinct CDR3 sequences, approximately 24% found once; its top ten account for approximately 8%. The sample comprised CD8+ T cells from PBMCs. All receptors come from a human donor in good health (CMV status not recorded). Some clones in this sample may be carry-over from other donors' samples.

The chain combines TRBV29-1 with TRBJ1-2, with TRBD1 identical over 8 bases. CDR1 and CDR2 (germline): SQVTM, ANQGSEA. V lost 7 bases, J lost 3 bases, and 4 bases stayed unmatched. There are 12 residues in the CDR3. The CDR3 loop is CSASDRDYGYTF. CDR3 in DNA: TGCAGCGCCTCGGACAGGGACTATGGCTACACCTTC.

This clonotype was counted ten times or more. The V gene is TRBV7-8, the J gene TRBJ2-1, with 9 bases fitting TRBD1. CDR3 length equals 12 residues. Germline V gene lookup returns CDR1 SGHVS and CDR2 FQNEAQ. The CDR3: CSAGQGNNEQFF. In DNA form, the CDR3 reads TGTTCGGCGGGACAGGGAAACAATGAGCAGTTCTTC.

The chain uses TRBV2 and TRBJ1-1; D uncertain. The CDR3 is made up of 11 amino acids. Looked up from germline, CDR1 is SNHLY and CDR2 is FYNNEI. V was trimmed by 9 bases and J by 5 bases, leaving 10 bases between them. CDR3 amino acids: CASQDATEAFF. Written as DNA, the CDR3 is TGTGCCAGTCAGGATGCGACTGAAGCTTTCTTT.

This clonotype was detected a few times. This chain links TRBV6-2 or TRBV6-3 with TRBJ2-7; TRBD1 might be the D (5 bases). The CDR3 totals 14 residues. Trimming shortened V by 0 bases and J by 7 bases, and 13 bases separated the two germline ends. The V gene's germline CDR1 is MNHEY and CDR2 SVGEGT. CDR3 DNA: TGTGCCAGCAGTTACTCAAGGGGCTGGTTTGAGCAGTACTTC. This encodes CASSYSRGWFEQYF.

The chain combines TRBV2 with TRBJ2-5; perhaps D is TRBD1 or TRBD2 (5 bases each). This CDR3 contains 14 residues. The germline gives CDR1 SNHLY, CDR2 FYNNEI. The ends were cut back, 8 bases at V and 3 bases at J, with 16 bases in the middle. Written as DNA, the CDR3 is TGTGCCAGCCACCCCGCGGGCAGGGAAGAGACCCAGTACTTC. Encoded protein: CASHPAGREETQYF.